The next 32 T cell receptor beta chains were all read from a single sample in a study of shared clonotypes between healthy human individuals. Profiling relied on immunoSEQ multiplex PCR, and the TCRdb table lists in-frame clones only, not all of them. The sample gives 2 million to 2.5 million clones, 90% to 97% of which show up once; roughly 0.13% is in the top ten. The material sequenced was naive CD4+ T cells sorted from blood. The subset here: CD45RA+ positively selected. These receptors all stem from a man aged 18 to 29 in good health.

The rearrangement joins TRBV27 to TRBJ2-1; 9 bases line up with TRBD1. Germline CDR1 reads MNHEY; CDR2 reads SMNVEV (reference sequence). Losses at the gene ends were 6 bases for V and 9 bases for J; bases not matched to a gene: 6. This CDR3 has 13 amino acids. The CDR3 region is CASRRQGEAEQFF. In DNA, the CDR3 is TGTGCCAGCAGAAGACAGGGGGAGGCTGAGCAGTTCTTC.

The rearrangement joins TRBV14 to TRBJ2-7; D is ambiguous. Germline assignment: CDR1 SGHDN and CDR2 FVKESK. The CDR3 totals 12 residues. V was pared by 0 bases and J by 9 bases, with 9 bases between. Here the CDR3 DNA reads TGTGCCAGCAGCCAAGATGGAGATACGCAGTACTTC. It codes for CASSQDGDTQYF.

The chain carries TRBV6-1 and TRBJ2-7; possible D gene TRBD1, 5 bases. V lost 7 bases to trimming and J lost 1 base, with 17 bases between them. This CDR3 is built from 15 residues. In germline, CDR1 is MNHNS, CDR2 SASEGT. The CDR3 loop reads CASTPARALSYEQYF. DNA for the CDR3: TGTGCCAGCACCCCTGCCAGGGCCCTGTCCTACGAGCAGTACTTC.

The J gene is TRBJ2-4, the V gene TRBV6-1, with D maybe TRBD1 (5 bases). The CDR3 is made up of 13 amino acids. Germline assignment: CDR1 MNHNS and CDR2 SASEGT. Trimming cost V 5 bases and J 5 bases, with 10 bases left between them. CDR3 amino acids: CASSSTVENIQYF. The CDR3 DNA reads TGTGCCAGCAGTTCGACAGTCGAAAACATTCAGTACTTC.

This chain joins TRBV11-2 and TRBJ2-7; 8 bases are a match to TRBD1. The germline V gene has CDR1 SGHAT and CDR2 FQNNGV. The CDR3 has 16 residues. J was trimmed by 1 base and V by 4 bases; bases with no gene match: 9. The chain's CDR3 is CASSSSFGTGSYEQYF. CDR3 DNA sequence: TGTGCCAGCAGCTCCAGCTTCGGGACAGGATCCTACGAGCAGTACTTC.

On this clone: Other DNA sequences in this sample translate to the same CDR3. The chain uses TRBV29-1 and TRBJ1-4; D is undetermined. Trimming took 4 bases from V and 0 from J, leaving 6 bases between them. CDR1 SQVTM and CDR2 ANQGSEA come from the germline V gene. This CDR3 has 13 residues. Written as DNA, the CDR3 is TGCAGCGTTGGACGGGCAACTAATGAAAAACTGTTTTTT. Its translation is CSVGRATNEKLFF.

The V gene is TRBV5-4, the J gene TRBJ2-2; D possibly uses TRBD1 or TRBD2 (5 bases each). V gave up 2 bases and J gave up 2 bases, with 13 bases separating them. The germline V gene encodes CDR1 SGHNT and CDR2 YYREEE (reference sequence). The CDR3 contains 16 residues. The CDR3 bases are TGTGCCAGCAGCTTCTACCGGGGCCTTAACACCGGGGAGCTGTTTTTT. Translating it yields CASSFYRGLNTGELFF.

As DNA, the CDR3 is TGTGCCAGCAGCTTGGTGTCTAGCGGGAGGATAGATACGCAGTATTTT. Translating gives CASSLVSSGRIDTQYF. The V gene is TRBV5-4, the J gene TRBJ2-3; TRBD2 matches at 11 bases. J lost 5 bases, V lost 0 bases, and 5 bases had no gene match. Germline-derived CDR1 and CDR2 are SGHNT and YYREEE (reference sequence). The CDR3 spans 16 residues.

This clone showed up just once. The rearrangement links TRBV11-2 to TRBJ1-5; D possibly corresponds to TRBD1 (6 bases). The CDR3 is 13 amino acids. The germline V and J ends were trimmed by 5 bases and 6 bases, with 11 bases remaining between them. Germline values: CDR1 SGHAT, CDR2 FQNNGV. The CDR3 DNA is TGTGCCAGCAGCCCTACAGGGACTCAGCCCCAGCATTTT. Translating gives CASSPTGTQPQHF.

The V call is TRBV30, the J call TRBJ2-5; no definite D call. Germline V CDR1 and CDR2: GTSNPN, SVGIG (reference sequence). Trimming pared 3 bases from V and 5 bases from J, leaving 13 bases between. The CDR3 is 13 amino acids. The CDR3 DNA reads as TGTGCCTGGAGGCAGGCGCCGGAGGAGACCCAGTACTTC. This encodes CAWRQAPEETQYF.

This chain links TRBV7-3 with TRBJ1-5; 8 nucleotides line up with TRBD1. The CDR3 totals 17 residues. After removal of 4 bases from V and 1 base from J, the junction contained 9 bases not matched to a gene. Per germline, CDR1 SGHTA and CDR2 FQGTGA. The CDR3 DNA reads TGTGCCAGCAGCTCGCCATGGGACAGGAGAAGCAATCAGCCCCAGCATTTT. Its protein is CASSSPWDRRSNQPQHF. The full variable domain, completed using reference TRBV7-3 and TRBJ1-5, is GAGVSQTPSNKVTEKGKYVELRCDPISGHTALYWYRQSLGQGPEFLIYFQGTGAADDSGLPNDRFFAVRPEGSVSTLKIQRTERGDSAVYLCASSSPWDRRSNQPQHFGDGTRLSIL.

This chain joins TRBV5-4 and TRBJ2-7; D is uncertain. The CDR3 is 14 amino acids. Trimming left V 4 bases short and J 2 bases short, with 13 bases between. Germline V gene data show CDR1 as SGHNT and CDR2 as YYREEE (reference sequence). CDR3 sequence: CASSRTVTAYEQYF. In DNA form, the CDR3 reads TGTGCCAGCAGCCGTACAGTCACGGCCTACGAGCAGTACTTC.

J is TRBJ2-7 and V is TRBV6-1, with D maybe TRBD2 (6 bases). This CDR3 region has 14 residues. Trimming cost V 4 bases and J 0 bases, with 10 bases left between them. Germline loops: CDR1 MNHNS, CDR2 SASEGT. The CDR3 region is CASSGDWGSYEQYF. CDR3 coding DNA: TGTGCCAGCAGTGGGGACTGGGGCTCCTACGAGCAGTACTTC.

The V call is TRBV10-1, the J call TRBJ2-4; possible D gene TRBD1, 6 bases. Per germline, CDR1 WNHNN and CDR2 SYGVQD (reference sequence). Trimming took 3 bases from V and 1 from J, leaving 10 bases between them. This CDR3 has 15 residues. The CDR3 region has the DNA TGCGCCAGCAGTGAAGGGGGAGTCGCCAAAAACATTCAGTACTTC. It codes for CASSEGGVAKNIQYF.

The chain is built from TRBV2 and TRBJ1-2; D gene uncertain. CDR1 and CDR2 (germline): SNHLY, FYNNEI. CDR3 length: 12 residues. V gave up 3 bases and J gave up 8 bases, with 10 bases separating them. The CDR3 reads CASSEAGGGYTF. CDR3 nucleotides: TGTGCCAGCAGTGAGGCCGGAGGAGGCTACACCTTC.

V and J are TRBV18 and TRBJ1-2; D gene uncertain. CDR1 is KGHSH, CDR2 LQKENI, per germline. This CDR3 is built from 15 residues. V gave up 3 bases and J gave up 4 bases, with 15 bases separating them. Written as DNA, the CDR3 is TGTGCCAGCTCACCGATGGGTGGGCCCTTCTATGGCTACACCTTC. Translating it yields CASSPMGGPFYGYTF.

For this clone: At one end the junction does not follow the germline gene, possibly because of a read error. Other nucleotide sequences from this sample produce the same CDR3. This chain links TRBV7-7 with TRBJ2-5; D gene unclear. The germline gives CDR1 SSHAT, CDR2 FNYEAQ (reference sequence). The CDR3 contains 13 residues. The CDR3 here is CASSFGVQETQYF. CDR3 in DNA: TGTGCTAGCAGCTTTGGGGTCCAAGAGACCCAGTACTTC. The entire variable domain, with the rest obtained from reference TRBV7-7 and TRBJ2-5, is as follows: GAGVSQSPRYKVTKRGQDVTLRCDPISSHATLYWYQQALGQGPEFLTYFNYEAQPDKSGLPSDRFSAERPEGSISTLTIQRTEQRDSAMYRCASSFGVQETQYFGPGTRLLVL.

This rearrangement joins TRBV6-5 to TRBJ1-4, with D possibly being TRBD1 (5 bases). Germline assignment: CDR1 MNHEY and CDR2 SVGAGI. Between the trimmed V and J ends, which lost 6 bases and 0 bases, there was a span of 11 bases. The CDR3 is 15 residues long. The CDR3 DNA is TGTGCCAGCAGCCAGGGCCAAGCAACTAATGAAAAACTGTTTTTT. Amino acids: CASSQGQATNEKLFF.

J is TRBJ1-6 and V is TRBV27, with unresolved D. V shed 3 bases and J shed 6 bases, with 15 bases lying between them. This CDR3 comprises 16 residues. The germline V gene encodes CDR1 MNHEY and CDR2 SMNVEV (reference sequence). The CDR3 DNA follows: TGTGCCAGCAGTTTCCTACCAGCGGACCCTAATTCACCCCTCCACTTT. Protein product: CASSFLPADPNSPLHF.

The chain recombines TRBV2 with TRBJ1-1, with D maybe TRBD1 (5 bases). The CDR3 runs 13 residues. The V gene lost 5 bases and the J gene lost 4 bases, with 11 bases spanning the gap. Germline V gene lookup returns CDR1 SNHLY and CDR2 FYNNEI. CDR3 protein: CASSQQVTTEAFF. The CDR3 DNA reads TGTGCCAGCAGTCAACAGGTAACCACTGAAGCTTTCTTT.

The V call is TRBV7-9, the J call TRBJ1-2; D is unresolved. The V and J ends lost 2 bases and 1 base respectively, with 8 bases between them. From germline, CDR1 is SEHNR and CDR2 FQNEAQ (reference sequence). The CDR3 is 14 amino acids. DNA of the CDR3: TGTGCCAGCAGCTTACCGACTTATAACTATGGCTACACCTTC. Its protein is CASSLPTYNYGYTF.

With regard to this clone: Distinct nucleotide sequences in the sample also encode this CDR3. The chain carries TRBV27 and TRBJ2-2; D gene unclear. The CDR3 runs 15 residues. Trimming cost V 0 bases and J 0 bases, with 5 bases left between them. Germline V gene sequence: CDR1 MNHEY, CDR2 SMNVEV (reference sequence). CDR3 bases: TGTGCCAGCAGTTTATCGCTAGCGAACACCGGGGAGCTGTTTTTT. Its translation: CASSLSLANTGELFF.

This clone was counted a single time. The chain links TRBV6-5 to TRBJ2-6; D is possibly TRBD1 (5 bases). The CDR3 is 15 amino acids. Germline V gives CDR1 MNHEY, CDR2 SVGAGI. Trimming left V 6 bases short and J 0 bases short, with 9 bases between. The CDR3: CASSTQGSGANVLTF. Here the CDR3 DNA reads TGTGCCAGCAGCACCCAGGGCTCTGGGGCCAACGTCCTGACTTTC.

The chain links TRBV6-1 to TRBJ2-3; no reliable D call. There are 14 residues in the CDR3. V was shortened by 7 bases and J by 6 bases, with 17 bases between the two germline ends. The V gene's germline CDR1 is MNHNS and CDR2 SASEGT. CDR3 amino acids: CASTFTQTQDTQYF. In DNA, the CDR3 is TGTGCCAGCACCTTTACCCAAACACAGGATACGCAGTATTTT.

Notes on this clone: This same CDR3 is encoded by further DNA sequences in the sample. The J gene is TRBJ2-3, the V gene TRBV5-4, with D possibly matching TRBD2 (6 bases). Trimming cost V 0 bases and J 2 bases, with 13 bases left between them. CDR1 is SGHNT, CDR2 YYREEE, per germline (reference sequence). There are 16 residues in the CDR3. CDR3 amino acids: CASSLGAGGNTDTQYF. The DNA for the CDR3 is TGTGCCAGCAGCTTGGGGGCTGGGGGGAACACAGATACGCAGTATTTT.

The gene calls are TRBV2 and TRBJ1-1; 7 positions agree with TRBD1. Germline V gene sequence: CDR1 SNHLY, CDR2 FYNNEI. V lost 8 bases and J lost 3; bases outside the gene matches: 12. The CDR3 contains 15 residues. The CDR3 here is CASRLETGRDTEAFF. The CDR3 DNA sequence: TGTGCCAGCCGCCTTGAGACAGGGCGGGACACTGAAGCTTTCTTT.

The rearrangement joins TRBV6-1 to TRBJ2-3; D assignment may be TRBD1 or TRBD2 (5 bases each). V shed 1 base and J shed 4 bases, with 9 bases lying between them. The CDR3 covers 14 residues. Germline lookup yields CDR1 MNHNS and CDR2 SASEGT. CDR3 DNA: TGTGCCAGCAGTGAAGTGGGACGTCCAGATACGCAGTATTTT. Its protein product is CASSEVGRPDTQYF.

This sequence joins TRBV30 and TRBJ1-2; the match to TRBD1 covers 8 bases. Looked up from germline, CDR1 is GTSNPN and CDR2 is SVGIG (reference sequence). The trim removed 0 bases at V and 7 bases at J, leaving 4 bases unmatched. This CDR3 has 13 residues. CDR3 nucleotide sequence: TGTGCCTGGAGTGTAAGGACAGGGTTTGGCTACACCTTC. The encoded protein is CAWSVRTGFGYTF.

The chain joins TRBV7-9 to TRBJ2-5; TRBD2 might be the D (5 bases). The CDR3 spans 15 residues. The V gene's germline CDR1 is SEHNR and CDR2 FQNEAQ (reference sequence). V was pared by 2 bases and J by 2 bases, with 12 bases between. This CDR3 reads CASSLTVGIQETQYF. As DNA, the CDR3 is TGTGCCAGCAGCTTAACGGTCGGGATACAAGAGACCCAGTACTTC.

The genes are TRBV7-8 and TRBJ1-5, with D possibly being TRBD1 (5 bases). V was pared by 3 bases and J by 2 bases, with 14 bases between. The length of the CDR3 is 16 residues. Germline values: CDR1 SGHVS, CDR2 FQNEAQ. The CDR3, as DNA: TGTGCCAGCAGCTTTCTAGGCGGGGGTGGCAATCAGCCCCAGCATTTT. Amino acid sequence: CASSFLGGGGNQPQHF.

This sequence joins TRBV11-2 and TRBJ1-1; the D is unclear. CDR1 is SGHAT, CDR2 FQNNGV, per germline. Trimming removed 0 bases from V and 8 bases from J, with 7 bases in between. This CDR3 is built from 12 residues. The CDR3 sequence: CASSLDYAEAFF. CDR3 sequence (DNA): TGTGCCAGCAGCTTAGATTATGCCGAAGCTTTCTTT.

As for this clone: The same CDR3 arises from other DNA sequences in this sample as well. The chain is built from TRBV7-9 and TRBJ2-6; no reliable D call. This CDR3 region has 14 residues. Germline assignment: CDR1 SEHNR and CDR2 FQNEAQ (reference sequence). Trimming cost V 1 base and J 4 bases, with 5 bases left between them. Here the CDR3 reads CASSLGAGANVLTF. CDR3 DNA: TGTGCCAGCAGCTTAGGAGCCGGGGCCAACGTCCTGACTTTC.